This TCR beta chain was captured by sequencing in a study of Tregs in tolerant kidney transplant recipients. The study, taken as a whole, reports: In tolerant patients, donor-specific Tregs outgrew total Tregs, suggesting antigen-driven expansion. Findings come from small patient numbers and require larger validation.

Mixed chimerism was transient after nonmyeloablative marrow transplants from related graft donors. Some clones are missing from TCRdb's copy, which holds only in-frame ones; the method was immunoSEQ multiplex PCR. This sample contains some 6,000 clones. About this clone: Its antigen is currently unknown. The read gets to within 3 residues of the CDR3 end, and the germline J gene fills in the rest.

CDR1 and CDR2 (germline): SQVTM, ANQGSEA. The CDR3 has 12 amino acids. The junction had 3 bases not matched to a gene; V was cut back by 7 bases and J by 0 bases. The sample in question was CD8+ T cells from blood (PBMCs), obtained 12 months after the transplant. The genes are TRBV29-1 and TRBJ2-7, with 7 positions matching TRBD2. The sequence came from a human patient who received a combined kidney and bone marrow transplant. Some T cells here may be from the graft donor. The sequenced part of the CDR3 DNA is TGCAGCGCTAGCGGAAACTCCTACGAG. Protein product: CSASGNSYE. The full CDR3 reads CSASGNSYEQYF.